This TCR beta chain was documented in a study of T cells after yellow fever vaccination. TCRdb passed the 5' RACE reads through MiXCR, listing each CDR3 protein once. This repertoire shows hundreds of thousands of distinct CDR3 sequences, roughly 8.4% found once; its top ten account for around 17%. Germline V CDR1 and CDR2: PRHDT, FYEKMQ (reference sequence). The CDR3 sequence is 16 residues long. Trimming stripped 1 base from V and 1 base from J, with 13 bases between. This clonotype was recorded at least ten times. The sequences come from PBMCs, collected 35 to 50 days after the first yellow fever vaccination. This clonotype was obtained from a man between 18 and 35 years old who received the YFV17D yellow fever vaccine. The chain joins TRBV13 to TRBJ1-2; D uncertain. CDR3: CASSLAGIMDNYGYTF. The CDR3, as DNA: TGTGCCAGCAGCTTAGCGGGTATTATGGATAACTATGGCTACACCTTC.